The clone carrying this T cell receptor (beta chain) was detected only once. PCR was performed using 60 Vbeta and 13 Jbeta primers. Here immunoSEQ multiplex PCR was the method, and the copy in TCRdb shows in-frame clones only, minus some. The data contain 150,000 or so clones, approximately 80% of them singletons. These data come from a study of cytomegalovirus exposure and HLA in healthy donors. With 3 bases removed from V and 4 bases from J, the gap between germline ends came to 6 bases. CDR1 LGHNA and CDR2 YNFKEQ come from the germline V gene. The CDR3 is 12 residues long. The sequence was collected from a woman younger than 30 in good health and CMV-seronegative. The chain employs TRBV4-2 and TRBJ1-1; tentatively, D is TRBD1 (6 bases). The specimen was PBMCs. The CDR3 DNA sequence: TGTGCCAGCAGCCAGGACAGCACTGAAGCTTTCTTT. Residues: CASSQDSTEAFF.